The rows below give T cell receptor beta chains drawn from one sample of a study of tumor-infiltrating lymphocytes in primary liver carcinoma. TCRdb analysed the multiplex PCR reads with MiXCR anew, one entry per CDR3 protein. The sample comprises tens of thousands of distinct CDR3 sequences, roughly 70% of which are singletons, and roughly 40% rests with the top ten. The source material was liver tumor tissue from sampling region 4. These receptors originate from a man in his forties with primary liver carcinoma and hepatitis B virus infection. The CDR3 runs from the conserved cysteine through the conserved F or W. D genes are given only for firm matches. Where a row states a size, it is once, few, many or the class of an expanded clone; other rows omit it.

V gene,D gene,clone size,J gene,CDR3 DNA,CDR3 protein
TRBV29-1,TRBD1,-,TRBJ2-2,TGCAGCGTTGAAGGACAGGGGTCTAGGGAGCTGTTTTTT,CSVEGQGSRELFF
TRBV4-3,TRBD2,-,TRBJ2-1,TGTGCCAGCAGCCTAAATAGCGGGAGTAGTAGTGAGCAGTTCTTC,CASSLNSGSSSEQFF
TRBV7-9,-,few,TRBJ2-2,TGTGCCAGCAGCTTAGTTCTTAAGAGTTGGACCGGGAAGCTGTTTTTT,CASSLVLKSWTGKLFF
TRBV6-1,-,many,TRBJ2-2,TGTGCCAGCAGTGAAGGGTGGTGGCTCGCCGGGGAGCTGTTTTTT,CASSEGWWLAGELFF
TRBV5-4,-,-,TRBJ2-3,TGTGCCAGCAATGTACTCCGGGGTCCAGATACGCAGTATTTT,CASNVLRGPDTQYF
TRBV30,-,-,TRBJ2-2,TGTGCCTGGGGAATAAAGAGGGACCCGTGGGGGCTGTTTTTT,CAWGIKRDPWGLFF
TRBV11-2,TRBD1,many,TRBJ2-1,TGTGCCAGCAGCTTAGTTCTCACAGGGGAAACCTTC,CASSLVLTGETF
TRBV5-6,-,-,TRBJ2-2,TGTGTCAGCAGCTTGTTGGGCAGAGCCACCGGGGAGCTGTTTTTT,CVSSLLGRATGELFF
TRBV4-2,-,-,TRBJ2-2,TGTGCCAGCAGCCAACGTCTGAAGGGGACCCCCTGGGAACTGTTTTTT,CASSQRLKGTPWELFF
TRBV4-3,-,-,TRBJ1-1,TGCGCCAGCAGCCAAGGGGGGAGCACTGAAGCTTTCTTT,CASSQGGSTEAFF
TRBV11-1,TRBD1,many,TRBJ2-7,TGTGCCAGCAGCTCCGCCGGGACAGGGGATGCCGAGCAGTACTTC,CASSSAGTGDAEQYF
TRBV6-2/TRBV6-3,-,few,TRBJ1-5,TGTGCCAGCAGTGCCCGACGGAGAGATCAGCCCCAGCGTTTT,CASSARRRDQPQRF
TRBV14,TRBD2,-,TRBJ2-5,TGTGCCAGCAGCCGCTCCGGGACTAGCGTTCCGTACTTC,CASSRSGTSVPYF
TRBV5-4,TRBD1,-,TRBJ1-1,TGTACCAGCGGCTTGACAGGGTCGAAGAACACTGAAGCTTTCTTT,CTSGLTGSKNTEAFF
TRBV25-1,TRBD1,-,TRBJ2-7,TGTGCCAGCAGTGATCGACAGGGGATCACCTACGAGCGGTGCTTC,CASSDRQGITYERCF
TRBV4-2,-,many,TRBJ2-6,TGTGCCAGCAGCCGTCAGACAGATGGCTCTGGGGCCAACGTCCTGACTTTC,CASSRQTDGSGANVLTF
TRBV5-5,-,-,TRBJ2-7,TGTGCCAGCAACTTCCGGGACTGGGGTTACGAGCAGTACTTT,CASNFRDWGYEQYF
TRBV28,-,-,TRBJ2-7,TGTGCCAACAGTTTGGGGACGGCGGGAGAGCAGTACTTC,CANSLGTAGEQYF
TRBV11-2,-,many,TRBJ2-1,TGTGTCAGCAGCTTCAATTACAATGAGCAGTTCTTC,CVSSFNYNEQFF
TRBV6-5,-,-,TRBJ2-7,TGTGTCAGCCCTGGGTCGGCGTACTACGAGCGCTACTTC,CVSPGSAYYERYF
TRBV30,-,-,TRBJ1-2,TGTGTCTGGAGTGTCGGGTGGAAGGATACCAACGGCTACATCTTC,CVWSVGWKDTNGYIF
TRBV6-5,TRBD2,-,TRBJ2-7,TGTACCAGCAGTCTGAGCGGGAGCTTCGACGAGCAGTACTTC,CTSSLSGSFDEQYF